This T cell receptor (beta chain) originates from a study of blood T cells in healthy people across ages. Study observations and caveats: The study could not conclusively compare naive and antigen-experienced cells, given its unsorted PBMCs.

This clonotype was detected only a few times. Its matching antigen is unknown. Per individual sample, total RNA of at least 5 micrograms was extracted. Germline lookup yields CDR1 ENHRY and CDR2 SYGVKD. This CDR3 has 11 residues. Trimming pared 6 bases from V and 2 bases from J, leaving 4 bases between. Alongside a J-beta primer mix, a sample-barcoded 5' primer served in a second PCR lasting about 6 to 11 cycles. Every cDNA molecule bore a tag from a template-switch adaptor containing 12 random nucleotides. TCRdb ran MiXCR on the 5' RACE reads and lists one entry per CDR3 protein. The table lists 1.5 million to 2 million distinct CDR3 sequences, just under 50% of them singletons.

The receptor comes from a woman aged 40 to 50 in good health. The sample was blood. The chain is built from TRBV10-3 and TRBJ2-5; the D is unclear. The DNA for the CDR3 is TGTGCCATCAGGTCACAAGAGACCCAGTACTTC. Translating it yields CAIRSQETQYF.